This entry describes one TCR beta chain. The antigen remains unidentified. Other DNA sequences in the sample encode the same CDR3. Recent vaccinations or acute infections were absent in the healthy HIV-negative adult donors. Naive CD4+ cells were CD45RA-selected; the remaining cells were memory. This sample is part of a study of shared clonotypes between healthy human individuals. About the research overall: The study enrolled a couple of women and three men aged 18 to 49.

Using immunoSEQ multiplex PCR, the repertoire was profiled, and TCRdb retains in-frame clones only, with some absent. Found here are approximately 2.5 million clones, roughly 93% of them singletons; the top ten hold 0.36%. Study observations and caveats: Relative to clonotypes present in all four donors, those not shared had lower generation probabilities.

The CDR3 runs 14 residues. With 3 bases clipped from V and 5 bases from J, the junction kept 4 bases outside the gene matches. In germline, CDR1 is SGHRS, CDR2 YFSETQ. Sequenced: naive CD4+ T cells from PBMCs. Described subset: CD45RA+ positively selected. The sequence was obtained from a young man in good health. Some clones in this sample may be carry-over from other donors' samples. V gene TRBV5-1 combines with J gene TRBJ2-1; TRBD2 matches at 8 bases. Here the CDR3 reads CASSSTSGHNEQFF. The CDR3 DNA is TGCGCCAGCAGCTCTACTAGCGGTCACAATGAGCAGTTCTTC.